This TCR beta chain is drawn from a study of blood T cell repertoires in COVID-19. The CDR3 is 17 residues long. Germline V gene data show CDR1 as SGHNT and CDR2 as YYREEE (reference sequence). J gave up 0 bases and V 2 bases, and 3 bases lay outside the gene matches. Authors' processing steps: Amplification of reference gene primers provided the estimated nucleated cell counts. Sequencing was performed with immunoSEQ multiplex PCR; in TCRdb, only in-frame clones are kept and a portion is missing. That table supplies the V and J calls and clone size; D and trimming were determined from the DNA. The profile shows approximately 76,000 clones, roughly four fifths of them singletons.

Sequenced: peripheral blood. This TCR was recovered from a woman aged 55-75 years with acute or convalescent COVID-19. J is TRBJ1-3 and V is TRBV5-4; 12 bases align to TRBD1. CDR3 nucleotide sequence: TGTGCCAGCAGCTTAGGGACAGGGGGCACCTCTGGAAACACCATATATTTT. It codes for CASSLGTGGTSGNTIYF.